This T cell receptor beta chain was recovered during a study of spatial heterogeneity in lung cancer. This CDR3 has 15 amino acids. Trimming removed 9 bases from V and 4 bases from J; junction bases left unmatched: 11. Per germline, CDR1 KGHDR and CDR2 SFDVKD. Note on this clonotype: A much more abundant neighbour one base away suggests this may be a read error.

The time point is: sample taken at primary tumor resection. Whole RNA from tumor, nontumor lung or frozen PBMC was sequenced unsorted. TCRdb processed the 5' RACE reads anew with MiXCR; each CDR3 protein has one entry. The table shows about 38,000 distinct CDR3 sequences, with 7.5% to 8% occurring only once. This clonotype originated in a male donor with early-stage non-small cell lung cancer. The sequenced sample was PBMCs, obtained at surgery. The rearrangement uses TRBV24-1 and TRBJ2-3; 8 bases map to TRBD2. Here the CDR3 DNA reads TGTGCCACCCAGGCAGCGGGAGAGCGATCAGATACGCAGTATTTT. Translated: CATQAAGERSDTQYF.